This T cell receptor (beta chain) emerged from a study of vaccination effects on CD4 cells after COVID-19. Study at large: The participants, recipients of two vaccine doses, got either BNT162b2 or mRNA-1273. Study-wide points: Only a single clone (1 of 255 vaccine-induced clones in healthy vaccinees) cross-reacted with common cold coronaviruses.

For this clone: Antigen specificity is unknown.

Germline V lookup: CDR1 SGHDN, CDR2 FVKESK. V gave up 4 bases and J gave up 2 bases, with 21 bases separating them. The CDR3 has 18 amino acids. ViraFEST expansion of antigen-specific CD4+ T cells with viral peptide pools preceded sequencing. Subsequent to a culture period of under 11 days, CD4+ T cells were isolated. Nucleocapsid antibodies stayed negative before and after vaccination, showing no earlier SARS-CoV-2 infection. Method: immunoSEQ multiplex PCR; TCRdb's copy keeps in-frame clones and lacks some. This table holds roughly 19,000 clones, approximately 79% found once. The sequence was collected from a human donor who received a COVID-19 vaccine. The rearrangement joins TRBV14 to TRBJ2-1, with D tentatively TRBD1 or TRBD2 (5 bases each). The sample in question was CD4+ T cells from PBMCs cultured with HCoV-NL63 spike peptides, obtained before COVID-19 vaccination. This chain's CDR3 is CASSPTAREGATYNEQFF. CDR3 coding DNA: TGTGCCAGCAGCCCCACCGCACGGGAAGGGGCTACCTACAATGAGCAGTTCTTC. The whole variable domain, filled in from reference TRBV14 and TRBJ2-1, reads EAGVTQFPSHSVIEKGQTVTLRCDPISGHDNLYWYRRVMGKEIKFLLHFVKESKQDESGMPNNRFLAERTGGTYSTLKVQPAELEDSGVYFCASSPTAREGATYNEQFFGPGTRLTVL.